This T cell receptor (beta chain) was obtained from a study of blood T cell repertoires in COVID-19. Study information: Sites in the United States, Italy and Spain provided acute and convalescent COVID-19 samples. Nucleic acid was either cDNA or gDNA, and it came from T cells, B-cell-depleted T cells, or PBMCs.

Generated by immunoSEQ multiplex PCR, the TCRdb table keeps only in-frame clones and is missing some. This table has roughly 330,000 clones, around 88% appearing once. This clone appeared once. Unmatched junction bases numbered 9, after V lost 7 bases and J lost 2 bases. CDR3 length: 14 amino acids. Per germline, CDR1 SQVTM and CDR2 ANQGSEA. Input material: peripheral blood. The chain has TRBV29-1 and TRBJ2-3, with TRBD1 matching 7 bases. The sequence was collected from a woman in her forties or fifties with acute or convalescent COVID-19. The CDR3 loop is CSAAPGTDTDTQYF. For the CDR3, the DNA is TGCAGCGCTGCTCCCGGGACAGACACAGATACGCAGTATTTT.